Below, 20 T cell receptor beta chains from the same sample are listed, as sequenced in a study of blood T cell repertoires in COVID-19. Method: immunoSEQ multiplex PCR; TCRdb's copy keeps in-frame clones and lacks some. This sample has about 220,000 clones, with around 82% found just once. The sequenced sample was PBMCs or T cells enriched from blood (not recorded which). All receptors come from a woman aged 45-60 years who had been exposed to COVID-19.

The chain couples TRBV4-3 to TRBJ2-3; 11 nucleotides agree with TRBD2. Per the germline V gene, CDR1 is LGHNA and CDR2 is YSLEER. The V segment lost 1 base and the J segment 0 bases; nucleotides outside the gene matches: 6. CDR3 size: 18 residues. Here the CDR3 reads CASSQGFSSGGSTDTQYF. The CDR3 DNA reads as TGCGCCAGCAGCCAAGGTTTTTCTAGCGGGGGGAGCACAGATACGCAGTATTTT.

V usage is TRBV7-9 and J usage is TRBJ1-4; a weak D match, TRBD1 (6 bases). Looked up from germline, CDR1 is SEHNR and CDR2 is FQNEAQ (reference sequence). The length of the CDR3 is 13 residues. Trimming removed 2 bases at V and 6 bases at J, with 7 bases between. CDR3 DNA: TGTGCCAGCAGCTTAAACAGGGATGAAAAACTGTTTTTT. It translates to CASSLNRDEKLFF.

The gene calls are TRBV19 and TRBJ1-1, with D unresolved. Deletions cut 6 bases from V and 4 bases from J, with 12 bases between. CDR1 is LNHDA, CDR2 SQIVND, per germline (reference sequence). The CDR3 extends over 13 amino acids. For the CDR3, the DNA is TGTGCCAGTAGCGACCTACCGGGCACTGAAGCTTTCTTT. Amino acid sequence: CASSDLPGTEAFF.

This CDR3 is CASSLGLLSNQPQHF. The CDR3 bases are TGTGCCAGTAGCCTCGGACTTCTGAGCAATCAGCCCCAGCATTTT. The rearrangement uses TRBV19 and TRBJ1-5, with unresolved D. Trimming shortened V by 6 bases and J by 1 base, and 13 bases separated the two germline ends. This CDR3 region has 15 residues. The V gene's germline CDR1 is LNHDA and CDR2 SQIVND (reference sequence).

The chain has TRBV9 and TRBJ1-2; 12 positions match TRBD1. With V trimmed by 2 bases and J by 7 bases, 6 bases remained unmatched. Germline V gene data show CDR1 as SGDLS and CDR2 as YYNGEE. The CDR3 length is 15 residues. CDR3 nucleotides: TGTGCCAGCAGCGTGGGGACAGGGGGCGCGGGTGGCTACACCTTC. Protein product: CASSVGTGGAGGYTF. Full variable domain (outside the CDR3, taken from reference TRBV9 and TRBJ1-2): DSGVTQTPKHLITATGQRVTLRCSPRSGDLSVYWYQQSLDQGLQFLIQYYNGEERAKGNILERFSAQQFPDLHSELNLSSLELGDSALYFCASSVGTGGAGGYTFGSGTRLTVV.

The V gene is TRBV14, the J gene TRBJ1-2; 7 bases line up with TRBD1. Trimming at V came to 3 bases and at J to 2 bases, leaving 12 bases not matched to a gene. The length of the CDR3 is 17 residues. Germline V gene data show CDR1 as SGHDN and CDR2 as FVKESK. The CDR3 here is CASSHLPTGKGNYGYTF. CDR3 in DNA: TGTGCCAGCAGCCACTTACCGACAGGGAAAGGCAACTATGGCTACACCTTC.

This clone was recorded only once. V and J are TRBV2 and TRBJ1-1; 7 bases match TRBD1. This CDR3 has 13 residues. Trimming removed 6 bases from V and 5 bases from J; junction bases left unmatched: 6. The germline V gene encodes CDR1 SNHLY and CDR2 FYNNEI. CDR3 amino acids: CASRKNRGTEAFF. DNA for the CDR3: TGTGCCAGCAGGAAAAACAGGGGAACTGAAGCTTTCTTT.

The J gene is TRBJ2-5, the V gene TRBV4-3, with 8 bases matching TRBD1. This CDR3 has 14 residues. Germline V gene data show CDR1 as LGHNA and CDR2 as YSLEER. Trimming cost V 4 bases and J 4 bases; bases outside gene matches: 5. The chain's CDR3 is CASSRDRGLETQYF. As DNA, the CDR3 is TGCGCCAGCAGCCGAGACAGGGGCTTAGAGACCCAGTACTTC.

This clone showed up just once. The rearrangement uses TRBV11-2 and TRBJ2-2; tentatively, D is TRBD1 (5 bases). Per the germline V gene, CDR1 is SGHAT and CDR2 is FQNNGV. The CDR3 runs to 14 residues. Deletions cut 7 bases from V and 3 bases from J, with 12 bases between. CDR3 loop: CASKQEGDTGELFF. The DNA for the CDR3 is TGTGCCAGCAAACAGGAAGGGGACACCGGGGAGCTGTTTTTT.

This clone has only a few counts. The V call is TRBV18, the J call TRBJ1-6; TRBD1 agrees at 7 bases. CDR3 length: 15 residues. Per the germline V gene, CDR1 is KGHSH and CDR2 is LQKENI. V dropped 4 bases and J dropped 6; count of bases not matched to a gene: 6. This CDR3 is CASSRGTAGNSPLHF. The DNA of the CDR3 is TGTGCCAGCTCACGAGGGACAGCGGGTAATTCACCCCTCCACTTT.

This chain connects TRBV6-5 to TRBJ2-1; 9 positions match TRBD1. V trimming: 2 bases; J trimming: 3 bases; junction bases outside the gene matches: 5. The CDR3 is 16 residues long. Germline CDR1 reads MNHEY; CDR2 reads SVGAGI. For the CDR3, the DNA is TGTGCCAGCAGTTACCTACAGGGGGCGGGCTACAATGAGCAGTTCTTC. Protein: CASSYLQGAGYNEQFF.

The CDR3 loop reads CASSLGQPAGYTF. The DNA of the CDR3 is TGCGCCAGCAGCTTGGGACAGCCGGCGGGCTACACCTTC. V is TRBV5-1 and J is TRBJ1-2; D might be TRBD1 (5 bases). CDR1 is SGHRS, CDR2 YFSETQ, per germline. Trimming cost V 0 bases and J 8 bases, with 11 bases left between them. The CDR3 spans 13 residues.

The chain uses TRBV7-9 and TRBJ1-1; D possibly corresponds to TRBD1 (6 bases). The length of the CDR3 is 14 residues. Per the germline V gene, CDR1 is SEHNR and CDR2 is FQNEAQ (reference sequence). V was trimmed by 4 bases and J by 0 bases, leaving 9 bases between them. The CDR3 DNA sequence: TGTGCCAGCAGCTCGACAGGCTTGAACACTGAAGCTTTCTTT. Its translation is CASSSTGLNTEAFF.

This chain joins TRBV7-6 and TRBJ2-1; the D gene is possibly TRBD2 (6 bases). Germline V gene lookup returns CDR1 SGHVS and CDR2 FNYEAQ. Deletions cut 3 bases from V and 0 bases from J, with 21 bases between. CDR3 length: 19 residues. CDR3 sequence: CASSFEGRGRGPSYNEQFF. The CDR3 region has the DNA TGTGCCAGCAGCTTTGAGGGAAGAGGGCGGGGACCCTCCTACAATGAGCAGTTCTTC.

The rearrangement links TRBV5-6 to TRBJ1-3; D ambiguous. Trimming shortened V by 1 base and J by 1 base, and 15 bases separated the two germline ends. Germline-derived CDR1 and CDR2 are SGHDT and YYEEEE. The CDR3 loop spans 17 amino acids. The CDR3 nucleotides read TGTGCCAGCAGCTTGCGGACGGGGTCGGTATCTGGAAACACCATATATTTT. It codes for CASSLRTGSVSGNTIYF. The full variable domain, its missing parts supplied by reference TRBV5-6 and TRBJ1-3, is DAGVTQSPTHLIKTRGQQVTLRCSPKSGHDTVSWYQQALGQGPQFIFQYYEEEERQRGNFPDRFSGHQFPNYSSELNVNALLLGDSALYLCASSLRTGSVSGNTIYFGEGSWLTVV.

The chain employs TRBV11-3 and TRBJ2-5; 8 positions match TRBD2. Germline V CDR1 and CDR2: SGHNT, YENEEA. The CDR3 contains 13 residues. V shed 4 bases and J 5 bases; nucleotides not matched to a gene: 3. The CDR3 loop is CASSSGGAETQYF. For the CDR3, the DNA is TGTGCCAGCAGCTCCGGGGGGGCGGAGACCCAGTACTTC.

The chain combines TRBV5-1 with TRBJ1-1; no clear D gene. There are 14 residues in the CDR3. Trimming left V 0 bases short and J 4 bases short, with 10 bases between. Per the germline V gene, CDR1 is SGHRS and CDR2 is YFSETQ. Here the CDR3 DNA reads TGCGCCAGCAGCTTGGGTCGCCCGGGCACTGAAGCTTTCTTT. Translation gives CASSLGRPGTEAFF.

The chain couples TRBV28 to TRBJ1-2; D perhaps matches TRBD1 (6 bases). V lost 7 bases, J lost 1 base, and 16 bases lay in between. This CDR3 has 15 amino acids. Per the germline V gene, CDR1 is MDHEN and CDR2 is SYDVKM. The CDR3 is CASNSLRDINYGYTF. As DNA, the CDR3 is TGTGCCAGCAATTCGCTCCGGGACATTAACTATGGCTACACCTTC.

The chain links TRBV10-2 to TRBJ1-5; D gene ambiguous. The CDR3 extends over 14 amino acids. The V gene lost 8 bases and the J gene lost 0 bases, with 11 bases spanning the gap. Per the germline V gene, CDR1 is WSHSY and CDR2 is SAAADI. The CDR3 DNA sequence: TGCGCCAGCGGAGAGGCTTATAGCAATCAGCCCCAGCATTTT. Translation: CASGEAYSNQPQHF.

This chain links TRBV5-1 with TRBJ2-3; 8 bases are shared with TRBD2. CDR1 SGHRS and CDR2 YFSETQ come from the germline V gene. The CDR3 totals 13 residues. The V gene end was trimmed by 4 bases and the J gene end by 6 bases; junction bases not matched to a gene: 4. CDR3 sequence reads: CASSQTSADTQYF. The CDR3 DNA is TGCGCCAGCAGCCAGACTAGCGCCGATACGCAGTATTTT.